This entry lists 26 T cell receptor beta chains sequenced from one sample in a study of OX40 agonist ivuxolimab in advanced cancers. TCRdb's table, derived via immunoSEQ multiplex PCR, lists solely in-frame clones and lacks some. The sample shows roughly 63,000 clones, 80% to 85% of them seen only once. The sample in question was CD4+ or CD8+ T cells sorted from blood, obtained in a trial of the OX40 agonist ivuxolimab. The receptors derive from an adult with an advanced solid tumor such as melanoma, head and neck, liver or kidney cancer.

By share of the sample, this clone is medium-sized. In nucleotides, the CDR3 is TGTGCCAGCAGCCGTGGGGGACAGGGAGAATCACCCCTCCACTTT. Translating it yields CASSRGGQGESPLHF. V usage is TRBV7-9 and J usage is TRBJ1-6; TRBD1 matches at 9 bases. Germline loops: CDR1 SEHNR, CDR2 FQNEAQ (reference sequence). This CDR3 contains 15 residues. The trim removed 5 bases at V and 10 bases at J, leaving 9 bases unmatched.

This clone has a single count. This chain connects TRBV9 to TRBJ2-7, with TRBD1 matching 8 bases. This CDR3 has 14 amino acids. Losses at the gene ends were 0 bases for V and 4 bases for J; bases not matched to a gene: 3. The germline V gene encodes CDR1 SGDLS and CDR2 YYNGEE. CDR3 in amino acids: CASSVGNRGYEQYF. The CDR3 DNA reads as TGTGCCAGCAGCGTAGGCAACAGGGGGTACGAGCAGTACTTC.

The genes are TRBV9 and TRBJ1-2, with no clear D. The V end was cut by 0 bases, the J end by 1 base, with 7 bases between. CDR1 SGDLS and CDR2 YYNGEE come from the germline V gene. The CDR3 covers 14 residues. Here the CDR3 DNA reads TGTGCCAGCAGCGTAGAGGGTAATAACTATGGCTACACCTTC. Translated, it gives CASSVEGNNYGYTF.

There are a few counts of this clone. This chain links TRBV9 with TRBJ1-6, with TRBD1 as a possible D gene (5 bases). Trimming shortened V by 4 bases and J by 8 bases, and 10 bases separated the two germline ends. The germline V gene encodes CDR1 SGDLS and CDR2 YYNGEE. There are 13 residues in the CDR3. CDR3 bases: TGTGCCAGCAGCACCAGAGGGGATTCACCCCTCCACTTT. This translates into CASSTRGDSPLHF.

V usage is TRBV30 and J usage is TRBJ2-3; 7 nucleotides agree with TRBD1. CDR1 and CDR2 (germline): GTSNPN, SVGIG (reference sequence). This CDR3 comprises 12 residues. The J segment lost 5 bases and the V segment lost 7 bases, leaving 6 bases of the junction unmatched. CDR3 sequence reads: CALRGPGDTQYF. The CDR3, as DNA: TGTGCCTTAAGGGGGCCCGGAGATACGCAGTATTTT. The full variable domain, with the rest looked up from reference TRBV30 and TRBJ2-3, is SQTIHQWPATLVQPVGSPLSLECTVEGTSNPNLYWYRQAAGRGLQLLFYSVGIGQISSEVPQNLSASRPQDRQFILSSKKLLLSDSGFYLCALRGPGDTQYFGPGTRLTVL.

This sequence joins TRBV5-8 and TRBJ1-4; tentative D call: TRBD1 (6 bases). The CDR3 contains 17 residues. Trimming left V 2 bases short and J 7 bases short, with 21 bases between. Germline loops: CDR1 SGHTS, CDR2 YDEGEE. CDR3 in amino acids: CASSFHRVTSGGEKLFF. CDR3 sequence (DNA): TGTGCCAGCAGCTTCCACAGGGTTACCTCGGGGGGTGAAAAACTGTTTTTT.

The chain couples TRBV5-1 to TRBJ2-7; tentative D call: TRBD2 (5 bases). The germline gives CDR1 SGHRS, CDR2 YFSETQ. The CDR3 has 12 residues. Trimming took off 5 bases at V and 1 base at J, with 7 bases between the two ends. In DNA, the CDR3 is TGCGCCAGCAGAGCGGAGTCCTACGAGCAGTACTTC. This gives the protein CASRAESYEQYF.

The chain uses TRBV5-1 and TRBJ2-3, with D perhaps matching TRBD2 (6 bases). The CDR3 loop spans 17 amino acids. Deletions cut 0 bases from V and 8 bases from J, with 22 bases between. CDR1 is SGHRS, CDR2 YFSETQ, per germline. The CDR3 protein is CASSLEEGTYIPFTQYF. In nucleotides, the CDR3 is TGCGCCAGCAGCTTGGAAGAGGGGACTTACATACCCTTTACGCAGTATTTT.

V is TRBV5-1 and J is TRBJ2-2; 7 bases line up with TRBD1. The CDR3 extends over 15 amino acids. Losses at the gene ends were 4 bases for V and 2 bases for J; bases not matched to a gene: 5. Per germline, CDR1 SGHRS and CDR2 YFSETQ. In DNA form, the CDR3 reads TGCGCCAGCAGCGCGACAGGGTACAACACCGGGGAGCTGTTTTTT. Encoded protein: CASSATGYNTGELFF.

The V gene is TRBV30, the J gene TRBJ2-3; D not resolved. Trimming shortened V by 4 bases and J by 5 bases, and 7 bases separated the two germline ends. Germline CDR1 and CDR2: GTSNPN and SVGIG (reference sequence). The CDR3 extends over 11 amino acids. CDR3 loop: CAWTPRDTQYF. CDR3 bases: TGTGCCTGGACCCCACGAGATACGCAGTATTTT.

On this clone itself: Sequence at one end of the junction differs from germline and may be a read error. The V and J genes are TRBV7-7 and TRBJ1-1; D is uncertain. The CDR3 totals 13 residues. Germline lookup yields CDR1 SSHAT and CDR2 FNYEAQ (reference sequence). DNA for the CDR3: TGTGCTAGCAGCTACGAGAAGAACACTGAAGCTTTCTTT. It yields the protein CASSYEKNTEAFF. The full variable domain, in which reference TRBV7-7 and TRBJ1-1 provide the parts outside the CDR3, is GAGVSQSPRYKVTKRGQDVTLRCDPISSHATLYWYQQALGQGPEFLTYFNYEAQPDKSGLPSDRFSAERPEGSISTLTIQRTEQRDSAMYRCASSYEKNTEAFFGQGTRLTVV.

The chain recombines TRBV9 with TRBJ1-2; D remains ambiguous. This CDR3 is 15 amino acids long. The ends were cut back, 0 bases at V and 0 bases at J, with 9 bases in the middle. Germline values: CDR1 SGDLS, CDR2 YYNGEE. The CDR3 DNA reads as TGTGCCAGCAGCGTAGTAGACGGAGCTAACTATGGCTACACCTTC. Protein sequence: CASSVVDGANYGYTF.

V and J are TRBV15 and TRBJ1-4; 10 positions match TRBD1. V trimming: 5 bases; J trimming: 3 bases; junction bases outside the gene matches: 3. In germline, CDR1 is LNHNV, CDR2 YYDKDF (reference sequence). The CDR3 consists of 15 residues. CDR3 sequence reads: CATSGQGDPNEKLFF. DNA for the CDR3: TGTGCCACCAGCGGACAGGGGGATCCTAATGAAAAACTGTTTTTT.

The rearrangement joins TRBV5-1 to TRBJ1-1; D uncertain. Germline-derived CDR1 and CDR2 are SGHRS and YFSETQ. The CDR3 runs 14 residues. Trimming removed 8 bases at V and 4 bases at J, with 18 bases between. The CDR3 spells CASSLTPGGTEAFF. DNA of the CDR3: TGCGCCAGTTCCCTTACCCCAGGTGGCACTGAAGCTTTCTTT.

This chain connects TRBV9 to TRBJ2-2; the match to TRBD2 covers 9 bases. V shed 2 bases, J shed 7 bases, and the junction held 6 bases outside the gene matches. The CDR3 runs to 15 residues. The V gene's germline CDR1 is SGDLS and CDR2 YYNGEE. The CDR3 bases are TGTGCCAGCAGCGTGTCGGGACTAGCCGGCGGGGAGCTGTTTTTT. Translating gives CASSVSGLAGGELFF.

In this sample, this clone turned up once. This rearrangement joins TRBV7-2 to TRBJ2-7, with 9 bases aligning to TRBD1. This CDR3 has 15 amino acids. Trimming removed 1 base from V and 3 bases from J; junction bases left unmatched: 4. Germline-derived CDR1 and CDR2 are SGHTA and FQGNSA. CDR3 coding DNA: TGTGCCAGCAGCTTAGACGGACAGGGGATCTACGAGCAGTACTTC. This encodes CASSLDGQGIYEQYF.

This clone occurred a few times. This sequence joins TRBV7-2 and TRBJ2-2, with 11 nucleotides matching TRBD2. The CDR3 contains 17 residues. V gave up 5 bases and J gave up 1 base; unmatched junction bases: 6. Germline CDR1 SGHTA, CDR2 FQGNSA. The CDR3 reads CASSRSTSGGNTGELFF. The CDR3, as DNA: TGTGCCAGCAGCAGATCTACTAGCGGGGGGAACACCGGGGAGCTGTTTTTT.

The rearrangement uses TRBV7-3 and TRBJ2-7; a weak D match, TRBD2 (5 bases). There are 14 residues in the CDR3. Germline CDR1 and CDR2: SGHTA and FQGTGA. V lost 2 bases and J lost 1, with 9 bases in between. CDR3 nucleotide sequence: TGTGCCAGCAGCTTAGGAACGGGGTCCTACGAGCAGTACTTC. This translates into CASSLGTGSYEQYF.

The V gene is TRBV2, the J gene TRBJ2-5; D remains ambiguous. Germline V CDR1 and CDR2: SNHLY, FYNNEI. V gave up 5 bases and J gave up 3 bases, with 7 bases separating them. This CDR3 has 12 residues. The DNA for the CDR3 is TGTGCCAGCAGTTACAGAGAAGAGACCCAGTACTTC. Residues: CASSYREETQYF.

The CDR3 DNA reads as TGTGCCAGTACTGTCGGGGACAGAATCTACAATGAGCAGTTCTTC. This translates into CASTVGDRIYNEQFF. V and J are TRBV19 and TRBJ2-1; 7 positions agree with TRBD1. CDR1 and CDR2 (germline): LNHDA, SQIVND (reference sequence). Trimming took 7 bases from V and 3 from J; bases not matched to a gene: 9. This CDR3 has 15 amino acids.

The rearrangement uses TRBV5-1 and TRBJ1-6; D may be TRBD1 (5 bases). Germline-derived CDR1 and CDR2 are SGHRS and YFSETQ. CDR3 size: 15 residues. With 0 bases removed from V and 7 bases from J, the gap between germline ends came to 11 bases. CDR3 sequence: CASSLVGTVNSPLHF. The CDR3 bases are TGCGCCAGCAGCTTGGTAGGGACGGTGAATTCACCCCTCCACTTT. The variable domain in full, completed from reference TRBV5-1 and TRBJ1-6, reads KAGVTQTPRYLIKTRGQQVTLSCSPISGHRSVSWYQQTPGQGLQFLFEYFSETQRNKGNFPGRFSGRQFSNSRSEMNVSTLELGDSALYLCASSLVGTVNSPLHFGNGTRLTVT.

The gene calls are TRBV7-2 and TRBJ2-5; D not certain. Germline V CDR1 and CDR2: SGHTA, FQGNSA. CDR3 length: 13 amino acids. The V end lost 4 bases, the J end lost 0 bases, and 6 bases lay between the germline ends. The CDR3 nucleotides are TGTGCCAGCAGCTCCCACAACCAAGAGACCCAGTACTTC. Translation: CASSSHNQETQYF.

The chain couples TRBV5-4 to TRBJ2-1, with D perhaps TRBD1 (5 bases). V lost 1 base and J 7 bases, leaving 21 bases between the germline ends. The CDR3 spans 17 residues. Germline-derived CDR1 and CDR2 are SGHNT and YYREEE (reference sequence). CDR3: CASSLKGQMTVRNEQFF. The DNA for the CDR3 is TGTGCCAGCAGCTTGAAGGGTCAGATGACAGTAAGGAATGAGCAGTTCTTC. Filled out from reference TRBV5-4 and TRBJ2-1, the complete variable domain reads ETGVTQSPTHLIKTRGQQVTLRCSSQSGHNTVSWYQQALGQGPQFIFQYYREEENGRGNFPPRFSGLQFPNYSSELNVNALELDDSALYLCASSLKGQMTVRNEQFFGPGTRLTVL.

This clone was seen a few times. The chain recombines TRBV5-1 with TRBJ2-4; D assignment may be TRBD1 or TRBD2 (5 bases each). V was clipped by 0 bases and J by 6 bases, with 19 bases between them. Germline CDR1 is SGHRS and CDR2 is YFSETQ. The CDR3 contains 17 residues. This CDR3 is CASSLGRLLGRGNIQYF. The CDR3 DNA reads TGCGCCAGCAGCTTGGGTCGACTCCTGGGACGAGGAAACATTCAGTACTTC.

The chain carries TRBV11-3 and TRBJ2-1; no clear D. This CDR3 is built from 13 residues. V lost 3 bases, J lost 6 bases, and 9 bases lay in between. Germline V gene data show CDR1 as SGHNT and CDR2 as YENEEA. The CDR3 loop is CASSLRPLNEQFF. CDR3 nucleotides: TGTGCCAGCAGCTTGAGGCCCCTCAATGAGCAGTTCTTC. Full variable domain (remainder filled in from reference TRBV11-3 and TRBJ2-1): EAGVVQSPRYKIIEKKQPVAFWCNPISGHNTLYWYLQNLGQGPELLIRYENEEAVDDSQLPKDRFSAERLKGVDSTLKIQPAELGDSAVYLCASSLRPLNEQFFGPGTRLTVL.

The chain links TRBV6-1 to TRBJ2-3; D might be TRBD1 or TRBD2, each matching 5 bases. The CDR3 extends over 14 amino acids. V lost 2 bases and J lost 3, with 9 bases in between. CDR1 is MNHNS, CDR2 SASEGT, per germline. CDR3 loop: CASSERDLTDTQYF. The CDR3 region has the DNA TGTGCCAGCAGTGAACGGGACCTGACAGATACGCAGTATTTT.